This T cell receptor (beta chain) was identified during a study of T cell responses to AZD1222 COVID-19 vaccine. Across the study: Pooling was applied to second doses at about 4 or about 12 weeks.

The table came from immunoSEQ multiplex PCR; TCRdb's copy has only in-frame clones and leaves some out. Among 150,000 to 200,000 clones listed, approximately 91% were seen once. The CDR3 is made up of 15 amino acids. Deletions cut 1 base from V and 3 bases from J, with 13 bases between. Germline CDR1 reads SGHTA; CDR2 reads FQGNSA. The TCR originated in an adult in good health. The material sequenced was peripheral blood, taken on day 0 of AZD1222 vaccination. The chain joins TRBV7-2 to TRBJ2-7, with D tentatively TRBD2 (6 bases). The CDR3 spells CASSLEADYFYEQYF. The CDR3 DNA reads as TGTGCCAGCAGCTTAGAAGCGGACTACTTCTACGAGCAGTACTTC.